One sample yielded the 24 T cell receptor beta chains listed below, sequenced in a study of graft-versus-host responses after intestinal transplantation. TCRdb's copy holds only in-frame clones and misses some; the assay was immunoSEQ multiplex PCR. Altogether over 3,000 clones are present, approximately 34% being singletons, with the ten largest covering about 6.3%. Sequenced here: alloreactive CD4+ T cells from a mixed lymphocyte reaction culture, sampled before transplantation. Subset defined: CFSE-low proliferating T cells sorted from roughly six-day pre-transplant mixed lymphocyte reaction (GvH or HvG direction). These TCRs come from a human patient who was an organ donor for intestinal transplantation.

V is TRBV9 and J is TRBJ2-2, with 7 positions matching TRBD2. This CDR3 is built from 17 residues. Unmatched junction bases numbered 9, after V lost 4 bases and J lost 0 bases. Looked up from germline, CDR1 is SGDLS and CDR2 is YYNGEE. Here the CDR3 reads CASSTRGGGANTGELFF. CDR3 sequence (DNA): TGTGCCAGCAGCACTCGCGGTGGGGGGGCGAACACCGGGGAGCTGTTTTTT. Full variable domain (remainder filled in from reference TRBV9 and TRBJ2-2): DSGVTQTPKHLITATGQRVTLRCSPRSGDLSVYWYQQSLDQGLQFLIQYYNGEERAKGNILERFSAQQFPDLHSELNLSSLELGDSALYFCASSTRGGGANTGELFFGEGSRLTVL.

The CDR3 region is CASELAGGSYEQYF. In DNA form, the CDR3 reads TGTGCCAGCGAACTAGCGGGGGGCTCCTACGAGCAGTACTTC. The V call is TRBV18, the J call TRBJ2-7, with TRBD2 matching 12 bases. CDR1 is KGHSH, CDR2 LQKENI, per germline. CDR3 size: 14 residues. V lost 8 bases, J lost 0 bases, and 2 bases stayed unmatched.

The chain recombines TRBV7-2 with TRBJ1-5; D unclear. V was clipped by 4 bases and J by 0 bases, with 7 bases between them. The length of the CDR3 is 14 residues. CDR1 SGHTA and CDR2 FQGNSA come from the germline V gene. The CDR3 DNA sequence: TGTGCCAGCAGCTCAAGATATAGCAATCAGCCCCAGCATTTT. Translated, it gives CASSSRYSNQPQHF.

This clone showed up just once. This chain links TRBV9 with TRBJ2-3, with a weak D call TRBD2 (6 bases). Germline values: CDR1 SGDLS, CDR2 YYNGEE. This CDR3 has 15 amino acids. Trimming pared 0 bases from V and 2 bases from J, leaving 10 bases between. The CDR3 reads CASSVEGGITDTQYF. CDR3 sequence (DNA): TGTGCCAGCAGCGTAGAGGGCGGGATCACAGATACGCAGTATTTT.

This clone is categorized as medium-sized (0.01 to 0.1%). This chain joins TRBV5-1 and TRBJ2-3, with TRBD2 identical over 11 bases. Germline CDR1 is SGHRS and CDR2 is YFSETQ. The CDR3 is 15 amino acids. The trim removed 4 bases at V and 5 bases at J, leaving 6 bases unmatched. The CDR3 is CASSPTSGAVDTQYF. Written as DNA, the CDR3 is TGCGCCAGCAGCCCGACTAGCGGGGCTGTAGATACGCAGTATTTT.

The chain employs TRBV5-6 and TRBJ1-5, with D possibly TRBD1 on 5 matching bases. V was shortened by 2 bases and J by 1 base, with 13 bases between the two germline ends. Germline V gene data show CDR1 as SGHDT and CDR2 as YYEEEE. The CDR3 runs to 16 residues. The CDR3 protein is CASSFQGTPSNQPQHF. In DNA form, the CDR3 reads TGTGCCAGCAGCTTCCAGGGAACCCCAAGCAATCAGCCCCAGCATTTT.

This rearrangement joins TRBV5-1 to TRBJ2-5, with D possibly TRBD2 on 5 matching bases. V dropped 4 bases and J dropped 2 bases, with 9 bases sitting between them. Germline CDR1 is SGHRS and CDR2 is YFSETQ. The CDR3 is 13 amino acids. CDR3 DNA sequence: TGCGCCAGCAGCGGCCCGGGACAAGAGACCCAGTACTTC. This translates into CASSGPGQETQYF.

By share of the sample, this clone is large. This rearrangement joins TRBV28 to TRBJ1-6; D gene unclear. The V end was cut by 1 base, the J end by 10 bases, with 11 bases between. This CDR3 is 14 amino acids long. The germline V gene has CDR1 MDHEN and CDR2 SYDVKM. CDR3 loop: CASSLSVGYSPLHF. The CDR3 region has the DNA TGTGCCAGCAGTTTATCGGTGGGGTACTCACCCCTCCACTTT.

V usage is TRBV5-7 and J usage is TRBJ2-5; 7 bases line up with TRBD2. TRBV5-7 carries the ORF label, with uncertain function. The CDR3 is 16 amino acids. V was clipped by 4 bases and J by 1 base; unmatched bases: 10. As DNA, the CDR3 is TGTGCCAGCAGCCAGAACGGAGGGACTATCCAAGAGACCCAGTACTTC. Translating it yields CASSQNGGTIQETQYF.

V is TRBV20-1 and J is TRBJ2-7, with TRBD1 as a possible D gene (5 bases). Between the trimmed V and J ends, which lost 4 bases and 6 bases, there was a span of 10 bases. The germline CDR1 and CDR2 sequences are DFQATT and SNEGSKA (reference sequence). This CDR3 comprises 11 residues. The CDR3 protein is CSAMDNLEQYF. CDR3 in DNA: TGCAGTGCTATGGACAATCTCGAGCAGTACTTC.

The rearrangement links TRBV7-6 to TRBJ2-5; D is uncertain. Germline V gene sequence: CDR1 SGHVS, CDR2 FNYEAQ. This CDR3 spans 12 amino acids. V was shortened by 3 bases and J by 5 bases, with 7 bases between the two germline ends. The CDR3, as DNA: TGTGCCAGCAGCTTTGTGGGGGAGACCCAGTACTTC. It specifies CASSFVGETQYF.

The chain links TRBV6-1 to TRBJ2-7; D gene ambiguous. CDR1 is MNHNS, CDR2 SASEGT, per germline. With 6 bases removed from V and 4 bases from J, the gap between germline ends came to 7 bases. CDR3 size: 11 residues. CDR3 coding DNA: TGTGCCAGCAGACAGTTTTACGAGCAGTACTTC. It codes for CASRQFYEQYF.

This clone was counted a few times. This chain joins TRBV6-9 and TRBJ1-5, with D unclear. Germline CDR1 and CDR2: MNHGY and SVAAGI. The CDR3 sequence is 14 residues long. V dropped 3 bases and J dropped 2 bases, with 8 bases sitting between them. CDR3: CASSYSQGNQPQHF. CDR3 coding DNA: TGTGCCAGCAGTTACTCGCAGGGCAATCAGCCCCAGCATTTT.

V gene TRBV30 combines with J gene TRBJ1-4, with 7 nucleotides matching TRBD1. The CDR3 runs 13 residues. CDR1 and CDR2 (germline): GTSNPN, SVGIG (reference sequence). Germline trimming cut 4 bases from V and 4 bases from J; bases unmatched to any gene: 3. The CDR3, as DNA: TGTGCCTGGAACCGACAGGGTAATGAAAAACTGTTTTTT. The encoded protein is CAWNRQGNEKLFF.

This clone was seen only once. The V and J genes are TRBV6-9 and TRBJ2-7; the D gene is possibly TRBD1 (5 bases). Germline V CDR1 and CDR2: MNHGY, SVAAGI. The CDR3 extends over 13 amino acids. V was pared by 7 bases and J by 0 bases, with 10 bases between. CDR3 region: CASNYRISYEQYF. DNA of the CDR3: TGTGCCAGCAATTACAGGATCTCCTACGAGCAGTACTTC.

The J gene is TRBJ1-6, the V gene TRBV25-1; D perhaps matches TRBD1 (6 bases). Trimming shortened V by 0 bases and J by 17 bases, and 17 bases separated the two germline ends. The CDR3 loop spans 14 amino acids. Germline assignment: CDR1 MGHDK and CDR2 SYGVNS. The CDR3 loop is CASSEYGPGAIIHF. CDR3 coding DNA: TGTGCCAGCAGTGAATACGGTCCGGGGGCCATCATCCACTTT. Full variable domain (missing parts from reference TRBV25-1 and TRBJ1-6): EADIYQTPRYLVIGTGKKITLECSQTMGHDKMYWYQQDPGMELHLIHYSYGVNSTEKGDLSSESTVSRIRTEHFPLTLESARPSHTSQYLCASSEYGPGAIIHFGNGTRLTVT.

This clone is medium-sized within its sample. This sequence joins TRBV6-6 and TRBJ1-5, with D uncertain. V lost 2 bases and J lost 1, with 9 bases in between. The CDR3 extends over 15 amino acids. Germline CDR1 is MNHNY and CDR2 is SVGAGI (reference sequence). The CDR3 DNA sequence: TGTGCCAGCAGTTACGGTGGGGTGAGCAATCAGCCCCAGCATTTT. Its translation is CASSYGGVSNQPQHF.

The genes are TRBV15 and TRBJ1-1, with 10 bases fitting TRBD1. The trim removed 4 bases at V and 1 base at J, leaving 9 bases unmatched. CDR1 and CDR2 (germline): LNHNV, YYDKDF (reference sequence). This CDR3 has 17 residues. Written as DNA, the CDR3 is TGTGCCACCAGCAACCCGGGACAGGGGTCCGCGAACACTGAAGCTTTCTTT. Protein: CATSNPGQGSANTEAFF.

The V call is TRBV19, the J call TRBJ2-3, with 8 bases identical to TRBD1. J was trimmed by 8 bases and V by 5 bases; bases with no gene match: 12. The V gene's germline CDR1 is LNHDA and CDR2 SQIVND (reference sequence). This CDR3 region has 15 residues. CDR3 bases: TGTGCCAGTAGTCCGACAGGGGCAGGATTTGTTACGCAGTATTTT. Protein product: CASSPTGAGFVTQYF.

V usage is TRBV6-1 and J usage is TRBJ1-2; possible D gene TRBD1, 5 bases. Germline CDR1 reads MNHNS; CDR2 reads SASEGT. Trimming removed 4 bases at V and 2 bases at J, with 14 bases between. The length of the CDR3 is 15 residues. CDR3 bases: TGTGCCAGCAGTGGGGGCAGCTTCCTAAACTATGGCTACACCTTC. It specifies CASSGGSFLNYGYTF.

V usage is TRBV4-2 and J usage is TRBJ2-6; D is unclear. Trimming took off 1 base at V and 4 bases at J, with 11 bases between the two ends. The CDR3 has 16 amino acids. Germline lookup yields CDR1 LGHNA and CDR2 YNFKEQ. Here the CDR3 reads CASSQGTNGGANVLTF. Here the CDR3 DNA reads TGTGCCAGCAGCCAAGGGACCAATGGAGGGGCCAACGTCCTGACTTTC.

J is TRBJ2-5 and V is TRBV7-9, with D uncertain. The CDR3 has 13 amino acids. Trimming pared 4 bases from V and 7 bases from J, leaving 13 bases between. CDR1 and CDR2 (germline): SEHNR, FQNEAQ (reference sequence). In DNA form, the CDR3 reads TGTGCCAGCAGCTCCCCCGATCTGTGGACCCAGTACTTC. It is translated as CASSSPDLWTQYF.

This clone appeared a few times. This chain connects TRBV4-2 to TRBJ2-2; perhaps TRBD1 as D (6 bases). V gave up 8 bases and J gave up 5 bases, with 15 bases separating them. Germline-derived CDR1 and CDR2 are LGHNA and YNFKEQ. This CDR3 is 14 amino acids long. The CDR3 DNA follows: TGTGCCAGCTCACAGGGAATAGAGACCGGGGAGCTGTTTTTT. As protein: CASSQGIETGELFF.

The chain has TRBV7-3 and TRBJ2-3; 8 nucleotides match TRBD2. Germline CDR1 reads SGHTA; CDR2 reads FQGTGA. The ends lost 2 bases at V and 9 bases at J; junction bases unmatched: 4. The CDR3 loop spans 13 amino acids. CDR3 residues: CASSLRGGGTQYF. The CDR3 nucleotides read TGTGCCAGCAGCTTACGCGGCGGGGGGACGCAGTATTTT.